This is a list of T cell receptor beta chains from one sample in a study of blood T cell repertoires in COVID-19. Assay used: immunoSEQ multiplex PCR; TCRdb lists only in-frame clones, some missing. The sample lists some 45,000 clones; about 70% were seen once. The sample consisted of peripheral blood. These TCRs come from a man between 65 and 80 years old with active or convalescent COVID-19. Each CDR3 is given with its conserved first and last residue. D genes are given only for firm matches. Size is omitted from some rows. Given values are once, few, many or a class for expanded clones.

V gene	D gene	J gene	clone size	CDR3 protein	CDR3 DNA
TRBV11-3	TRBD1	TRBJ1-6	.	CASSEGGLGSPLHF	TGTGCCAGCAGCGAAGGGGGCCTGGGGTCACCCCTCCACTTT
TRBV10-2	.	TRBJ1-1	once	CASSEEQGFTEAFF	TGCGCCAGCAGTGAGGAACAGGGCTTCACTGAAGCTTTCTTT
TRBV18	.	TRBJ2-5	once	CASSPPGEETQYF	TGTGCCAGCTCACCACCAGGAGAAGAGACCCAGTACTTC
TRBV9	.	TRBJ2-1	.	CASSVGPDNEQFF	TGTGCCAGCAGCGTAGGGCCCGACAATGAGCAGTTCTTC
TRBV18	TRBD2	TRBJ2-1	few	CASSPGLAGSDEQFF	TGTGCCAGCTCACCCGGACTAGCGGGGTCCGATGAGCAGTTCTTC
TRBV5-8	.	TRBJ2-2	.	CASSFAGYVGAGELFF	TGTGCCAGCAGCTTCGCCGGATATGTAGGGGCCGGGGAGCTGTTTTTT
TRBV24-1	.	TRBJ1-2	.	CATSDLEGDYGYTF	TGTGCCACCAGTGATTTGGAAGGGGACTATGGCTACACCTTC
TRBV6-5	.	TRBJ2-7	.	CASRGGTYEQYF	TGTGCCAGCAGGGGGGGTACCTACGAGCAGTACTTC
TRBV11-2	.	TRBJ1-6	.	CASSFQQDSPLHF	TGTGCCAGCAGCTTTCAGCAGGATTCACCCCTCCACTTT
TRBV28	.	TRBJ2-2	.	CASIEQGNTGELFF	TGTGCCAGCATTGAACAGGGTAACACCGGGGAGCTGTTTTTT
TRBV7-3	.	TRBJ2-7	.	CASSLNAGSLEQYF	TGTGCCAGCAGCTTAAATGCAGGGTCTCTCGAGCAGTACTTC
TRBV30	.	TRBJ2-5	.	CAWSTSMQTQYF	TGTGCCTGGAGTACTAGCATGCAGACCCAGTACTTC